This T cell receptor beta chain was identified during a study of T-cell reconstitution after alpha-beta-depleted transplantation in children. About this clonotype: Antigen: not known.

Preparation of the TCRbeta library used unique molecular identifiers. TCRdb passed the PCR reads through MiXCR, listing each CDR3 protein once. The table has under 400,000 distinct CDR3 sequences, roughly 25% seen once. This CDR3 is 16 amino acids long. The V and J ends lost 6 bases and 2 bases respectively, with 17 bases between them. Study-level results: After transplant, high TCRbeta diversity at day 60 in some patients arose from surviving recipient T cells and thymic progenitors. Expanded clones from the graft, numbering several hundred, reportedly supplied alpha-beta T cells about two months after transplant.

The TCR comes from a male patient younger than 18 who had a stem cell transplant for acute lymphoblastic leukemia, so the T cells may come from the graft donor. The chain joins TRBV12-3 or TRBV12-4 to TRBJ1-3; D is perhaps TRBD1 (5 bases). Sequenced material: PBMCs, mostly from graft donor cells, taken 180 days after TCRalphabeta/CD19-depleted stem cell transplant. CDR3 region: CASSNPGTHTGNTIYF. The DNA of the CDR3 is TGTGCCAGCAGCAATCCCGGGACCCACACTGGAAACACCATATATTTT.